Below, 27 T cell receptor beta chains from the same sample are listed, as sequenced in a study of CD4 and CD8 cells across lung adenocarcinoma regions. Each CDR3 protein gets one entry after TCRdb re-called the PCR reads with MiXCR. The sample contains about 25,000 distinct CDR3 sequences, about 50% of which appear only once. Sequencing used CD8+ T cells from the center of a lung tumor. Receptor source: a male donor with lung adenocarcinoma. The CD4 and CD8 labels of this study may be unreliable.

The chain joins TRBV10-3 to TRBJ2-3, with D tentatively TRBD1 or TRBD2 (5 bases each). The J call may be wrong; the DNA end is better matched by TRBJ2-7. Germline values: CDR1 ENHRY, CDR2 SYGVKD. The CDR3 length is 14 residues. The CDR3 region has the DNA TGTGCGGGGAGTGGGGACCGTGGCAAAGATACGCAGTACTTC. Its protein product is CAGSGDRGKDTQYF.

The chain is built from TRBV9 and TRBJ2-1; D is perhaps TRBD1 or TRBD2 (7 bases each). Between the trimmed V and J ends, which lost 4 bases and 5 bases, there was a span of 16 bases. CDR3 length equals 15 residues. Germline values: CDR1 SGDLS, CDR2 YYNGEE. Here the CDR3 reads CASSKSGGGNNEQFF. The CDR3 nucleotides read TGTGCCAGCAGCAAGTCAGGGGGAGGGAACAATGAGCAGTTCTTC. Full variable domain (rest looked up from reference TRBV9 and TRBJ2-1): DSGVTQTPKHLITATGQRVTLRCSPRSGDLSVYWYQQSLDQGLQFLIQYYNGEERAKGNILERFSAQQFPDLHSELNLSSLELGDSALYFCASSKSGGGNNEQFFGPGTRLTVL.

This clonotype has ten or more counts. The V gene is TRBV7-2, the J gene TRBJ2-2, with TRBD2 matching 12 bases. Germline CDR1 is SGHTA and CDR2 is FQGNSA. CDR3 length: 19 residues. V was pared by 4 bases and J by 4 bases, with 13 bases of the junction left unmatched. The CDR3 region has the DNA TGTGCCAGCAGCTCCAACGTACTAGCGGGAGGTGGGGGCACCGGGGAGCTGTTTTTT. It yields the protein CASSSNVLAGGGGTGELFF.

A word on this clonotype: One end of the junction does not line up with germline, which may come from a read error. This chain connects TRBV10-1 to TRBJ2-4; D is uncertain. Germline values: CDR1 WNHNN, CDR2 SYGVQD (reference sequence). This CDR3 has 14 amino acids. The CDR3 spells CGGTGRRAKNMQYF. Here the CDR3 DNA reads TGCGGCGGCACTGGCCGACGAGCCAAAAATATGCAGTATTTC.

The sample holds many counts of this clonotype. The CDR3 DNA sequence: TGTGCCAGCGGGGCGGGAGGGCCCTTCTACAATGAGCAGTTCTTC. It translates to CASGAGGPFYNEQFF. The chain employs TRBV27 and TRBJ2-1; TRBD2 agrees at 9 bases. V lost 8 bases, J lost 3 bases, and 8 bases stayed unmatched. Per the germline V gene, CDR1 is MNHEY and CDR2 is SMNVEV (reference sequence). There are 15 residues in the CDR3.

Here the CDR3 DNA reads TGCGCCAGCAGCGACACGCGGCCATGTGGCAAAAACATTCAGTACTTC. This gives the protein CASSDTRPCGKNIQYF. The rearrangement uses TRBV4-1 and TRBJ2-4; the D is unclear. Germline V gives CDR1 MGHRA, CDR2 YSYEKL. The germline V and J ends were trimmed by 5 bases and 3 bases, with 17 bases remaining between them. The CDR3 extends over 16 amino acids.

This clonotype was observed a handful of times. This chain joins TRBV6-1 and TRBJ2-3, with D perhaps being TRBD1 or TRBD2 (5 bases each). V dropped 4 bases and J dropped 6 bases, with 20 bases sitting between them. Germline-derived CDR1 and CDR2 are MNHNS and SASEGT. The CDR3 runs 16 residues. The CDR3 region has the DNA TGTGCCAGCAGTGTCTCGGGGCTGGGAGCCGGGGATACGCAGTATTTT. It encodes CASSVSGLGAGDTQYF.

With respect to this clonotype: The junction does not match germline at one end; this may be a read error. The CDR3 DNA sequence: TGTGCCTGCAGGGGGGCCGGGGGAGGGGATGGGGGGACCCAGTATTTC. It translates to CACRGAGGGDGGTQYF. This sequence joins TRBV6-1 and TRBJ2-3; D assignment may be TRBD1 or TRBD2 (7 bases each). Germline lookup yields CDR1 MNHNS and CDR2 SASEGT. The CDR3 runs to 16 residues.

The chain combines TRBV24-1 with TRBJ2-1; D gene unclear. CDR3 length: 12 amino acids. Looked up from germline, CDR1 is KGHDR and CDR2 is SFDVKD. V gave up 1 base and J gave up 10 bases, with 7 bases separating them. Here the CDR3 reads CATSDFWGEQFF. The CDR3 DNA reads as TGTGCCACCAGTGATTTTTGGGGAGAGCAGTTCTTC.

This clonotype appeared many times. The rearrangement links TRBV15 to TRBJ2-3; no definite D call. The CDR3 is 14 residues long. Germline loops: CDR1 LNHNV, CDR2 YYDKDF (reference sequence). Trimming cost V 0 bases and J 5 bases, with 9 bases left between them. Written as DNA, the CDR3 is TGTGCCACCAGCAGAGATTTGAATATAGATACGCAGTATTTT. Amino acid sequence: CATSRDLNIDTQYF. The full variable domain, rest sourced from reference TRBV15 and TRBJ2-3, is DAMVIQNPRYQVTQFGKPVTLSCSQTLNHNVMYWYQQKSSQAPKLLFHYYDKDFNNEADTPDNFQSRRPNTSFCFLDIRSPGLGDTAMYLCATSRDLNIDTQYFGPGTRLTVL.

This clonotype was counted many times. This sequence joins TRBV4-1 and TRBJ2-1, with D possibly TRBD2 on 6 matching bases. Germline V gives CDR1 MGHRA, CDR2 YSYEKL. The CDR3 consists of 13 residues. V shed 0 bases and J shed 8 bases, with 8 bases lying between them. The CDR3 loop reads CASSQDWEDEQFF. The CDR3 coding sequence is TGCGCCAGCAGCCAAGATTGGGAGGATGAGCAGTTCTTC.

Comments on this clonotype: The junction and the germline gene differ at one end; a read error may be behind it. V usage is TRBV6-1 and J usage is TRBJ2-4, with TRBD2 matching over 7 bases. Germline-derived CDR1 and CDR2 are MNHNS and SASEGT. The CDR3 sequence is 16 residues long. The CDR3 DNA is TGTGCGAGCAGTGAAGCGGGGATGTGGGTTAGGGACATTCAGTACTTC. Encoded protein: CASSEAGMWVRDIQYF.

This rearrangement joins TRBV6-1 to TRBJ2-5; D might be TRBD1 or TRBD2, each matching 5 bases. CDR1 is MNHNS and CDR2 is SASEGT in the germline V gene. The ends were cut back, 0 bases at V and 5 bases at J, with 16 bases in the middle. This CDR3 region has 16 residues. CDR3 sequence: CASSEAGTRDEETQYF. The CDR3 DNA is TGTGCCAGCAGTGAAGCCGGGACCCGGGACGAGGAGACCCAGTACTTC.

This clonotype was detected many times. The V call is TRBV15, the J call TRBJ1-1; D remains unclear. V lost 0 bases to trimming and J lost 0 bases, with 14 bases between them. The CDR3 consists of 17 residues. From germline, CDR1 is LNHNV and CDR2 YYDKDF (reference sequence). The CDR3 protein is CATSRDLFGTMNTEAFF. The CDR3, as DNA: TGTGCCACCAGCAGAGATCTGTTCGGCACGATGAACACTGAAGCTTTCTTT.

Turning to this clonotype: The germline gene is not matched at one end of the junction; a read error may be the cause. CDR3 sequence (DNA): TGCGCCAGCACAGCGGACAGCGGAAGCCTAGACAAAGACATTCAGTACTTC. It specifies CASTADSGSLDKDIQYF. The V call is TRBV10-1, the J call TRBJ2-4, with D possibly TRBD1 on 6 matching bases. Germline values: CDR1 WNHNN, CDR2 SYGVQD (reference sequence). The CDR3 totals 17 residues.

In this sample, this clonotype turned up many times. The V and J genes are TRBV3-1 and TRBJ2-2; TRBD2 agrees at 12 bases. Germline V gene data show CDR1 as LGHDT and CDR2 as YNNKEL (reference sequence). The junction had 4 bases not matched to a gene; V was cut back by 0 bases and J by 5 bases. CDR3 length equals 17 residues. The CDR3 protein is CASSQELAGGGTGELFF. In DNA form, the CDR3 reads TGTGCCAGCAGCCAAGAACTAGCGGGAGGAGGGACCGGGGAGCTGTTTTTT.

This clonotype was counted a few times. The chain uses TRBV6-1 and TRBJ2-5; D is possibly TRBD2 (7 bases). The CDR3 has 16 amino acids. Germline V gives CDR1 MNHNS, CDR2 SASEGT. V lost 8 bases, J lost 8 bases, and 27 bases lay in between. CDR3 sequence: CASGGAGGGDQDTQYF. Here the CDR3 DNA reads TGTGCCAGCGGGGGGGCCGGGGGCGGGGACCAGGATACCCAGTACTTC.

The chain couples TRBV3-1 to TRBJ1-1, with D unresolved. The CDR3 totals 11 residues. Trimming removed 4 bases at V and 7 bases at J, with 7 bases between. Germline CDR1 is LGHDT and CDR2 is YNNKEL (reference sequence). CDR3 DNA sequence: TGTGCCAGCAGCCTCCTGGGTGAAGCTTTCTTT. Translation: CASSLLGEAFF.

This clonotype was recorded at least ten times. The rearrangement uses TRBV10-2 and TRBJ2-5; TRBD2 is a possible D gene (5 bases). The J call may be faulty, since TRBJ2-7 better matches the DNA end. CDR3 length equals 13 residues. Germline loops: CDR1 WSHSY, CDR2 SAAADI. The CDR3, as DNA: TGCGCCAGCAGTGATCTAGCTGCCTACGAGCAGTACTTC. Translation: CASSDLAAYEQYF.

This clonotype occurred once. A read error may explain this, as a much larger clone is one base away. The gene calls are TRBV27 and TRBJ2-1; 8 bases are a match to TRBD2. CDR3 length: 17 residues. In germline, CDR1 is MNHEY, CDR2 SMNVEV (reference sequence). The CDR3 is CAGSLLRSLAGYNEQFF. CDR3 in DNA: TGTGCCGGCAGTTTATTACGGAGTCTAGCGGGTTACAATGAGCAGTTCTTC.

This clonotype was detected a few times. The rearrangement joins TRBV5-1 to TRBJ2-7; TRBD2 aligns across 11 bases. This CDR3 comprises 15 residues. With 1 base clipped from V and 2 bases from J, the junction kept 2 bases outside the gene matches. Germline V gives CDR1 SGHRS, CDR2 YFSETQ. CDR3 coding DNA: TGCGCCAGCAGCTTGAGTAGCGGGAGGGCCTACGAGCAGTACTTC. It encodes CASSLSSGRAYEQYF.

This clonotype was detected a few times. V and J are TRBV7-9 and TRBJ2-1; 7 bases fit TRBD1. Trimming at V came to 5 bases and at J to 2 bases, leaving 6 bases not matched to a gene. CDR3 size: 15 residues. Germline V gene sequence: CDR1 SEHNR, CDR2 FQNEAQ (reference sequence). The CDR3 loop reads CASSLFTGAYNEQFF. The CDR3 nucleotides read TGTGCCAGCAGCCTTTTCACAGGGGCCTACAATGAGCAGTTCTTC.

The chain couples TRBV6-1 to TRBJ2-1; TRBD1 aligns across 8 bases. CDR3 length: 12 amino acids. Germline V gene lookup returns CDR1 MNHNS and CDR2 SASEGT. The V and J ends lost 6 bases and 6 bases, in that order; junction bases with no gene match: 1. As DNA, the CDR3 is TGTGCCAGCAGCGGGACAGGCAATGAGCAGTTCTTC. Protein: CASSGTGNEQFF.

The CDR3 DNA sequence: TGTGCCAGCAGTTTCCAGGGGCTGAGGGCAGAGGCGCAGTTTTTT. Its translation: CASSFQGLRAEAQFF. The rearrangement uses TRBV6-5 and TRBJ2-2; maybe TRBD1 (6 bases). CDR1 is MNHEY, CDR2 SVGAGI, per germline. The CDR3 is 15 amino acids. The ends were cut back, 4 bases at V and 16 bases at J, with 25 bases in the middle.

This clonotype was seen a handful of times. The genes are TRBV6-1 and TRBJ2-5; the D call may be TRBD1 or TRBD2 (9 bases each). The J call may be incorrect, as the DNA end agrees better with TRBJ2-7. The germline V gene has CDR1 MNHNS and CDR2 SASEGT. This CDR3 is 18 amino acids long. This CDR3 is CASTPPGQGLAGPSEQYF. CDR3 in DNA: TGTGCCAGCACCCCTCCGGGACAGGGCCTAGCGGGACCAAGCGAGCAGTACTTC.

This clonotype was counted ten times or more. The rearrangement links TRBV10-3 to TRBJ2-7; TRBD1 is a possible D gene (8 bases). The CDR3 has 15 residues. CDR1 ENHRY and CDR2 SYGVKD come from the germline V gene. V was clipped by 0 bases and J by 4 bases, with 13 bases between them. In nucleotides, the CDR3 is TGTGCCATCAGTGAGTCCGTACAGGGGGGGTACGAGCAGTACTTC. Residues: CAISESVQGGYEQYF.

This clonotype was counted only a few times. The CDR3 here is CASMRGSTYEQYF. CDR3 sequence (DNA): TGTGCCAGCATGCGGGGGTCTACCTACGAGCAGTACTTC. The chain couples TRBV6-1 to TRBJ2-1; 7 positions match TRBD2. The DNA end is a closer match to TRBJ2-7, so the J assignment may be wrong. The V gene's germline CDR1 is MNHNS and CDR2 SASEGT. The CDR3 covers 13 residues.